The 27 T cell receptor beta chains presented below share a single source sample, sequenced in a study of blood T cell repertoires in COVID-19. Sequencing used immunoSEQ multiplex PCR; TCRdb keeps in-frame clones, though not all of them. The data show around 330,000 clones, roughly 90% seen once. Sequenced sample: PBMCs or T cells enriched from blood (not recorded which). These TCRs come from a man aged 55 to 69 who had recovered from COVID-19.

This chain links TRBV14 with TRBJ2-2; weak D call: TRBD2 (6 bases). The CDR3 runs to 15 residues. CDR1 SGHDN and CDR2 FVKESK come from the germline V gene. Trimming pared 3 bases from V and 6 bases from J, leaving 14 bases between. The chain's CDR3 is CASSQISGRAGELFF. The CDR3 bases are TGTGCCAGCAGCCAGATTAGCGGACGGGCCGGGGAGCTGTTTTTT. Drawing the rest from reference TRBV14 and TRBJ2-2, the complete variable domain is EAGVTQFPSHSVIEKGQTVTLRCDPISGHDNLYWYRRVMGKEIKFLLHFVKESKQDESGMPNNRFLAERTGGTYSTLKVQPAELEDSGVYFCASSQISGRAGELFFGEGSRLTVL.

This rearrangement joins TRBV2 to TRBJ1-2, with D perhaps matching TRBD1 (5 bases). The V and J ends lost 7 bases and 1 base respectively, with 10 bases between them. CDR1 is SNHLY, CDR2 FYNNEI, per germline. The length of the CDR3 is 13 residues. DNA for the CDR3: TGTGCCAGCAAACCAGACAGTAACTATGGCTACACCTTC. This translates into CASKPDSNYGYTF.

The chain employs TRBV20-1 and TRBJ1-6, with a tentative D call TRBD1 (5 bases). V gave up 3 bases and J gave up 5 bases, with 14 bases separating them. The germline gives CDR1 DFQATT, CDR2 SNEGSKA (reference sequence). The CDR3 covers 15 residues. The CDR3 coding sequence is TGCAGTGCTAGTCCAGGGCGGGGCCATAATTCACCCCTCCACTTT. This codes for CSASPGRGHNSPLHF.

This clone has a single count. The rearrangement uses TRBV24-1 and TRBJ1-3, with TRBD1 identical over 7 bases. V gave up 2 bases and J gave up 5 bases; unmatched junction bases: 2. Germline V gives CDR1 KGHDR, CDR2 SFDVKD. The CDR3 has 14 amino acids. CDR3 coding DNA: TGTGCCACCAGTGATTCGGGACAGCGAAACACCATATATTTT. Translating it yields CATSDSGQRNTIYF.

About this clone itself: At one boundary the junction diverges from the germline segment, which might be a read error. The rearrangement uses TRBV7-7 and TRBJ2-1; no clear D gene. Germline V gene sequence: CDR1 SSHAT, CDR2 FNYEAQ (reference sequence). This CDR3 spans 13 amino acids. CDR3 DNA: TGTGCTAGCAGCTTTCGCGCTGACAATGAGCAGTTCTTC. It encodes CASSFRADNEQFF. Complete variable domain (other parts from reference TRBV7-7 and TRBJ2-1): GAGVSQSPRYKVTKRGQDVTLRCDPISSHATLYWYQQALGQGPEFLTYFNYEAQPDKSGLPSDRFSAERPEGSISTLTIQRTEQRDSAMYRCASSFRADNEQFFGPGTRLTVL.

The CDR3 DNA follows: TGTGCCACCAGCTACGGGACTAGCGGGAACTATGAGCAGTTCTTC. Translation gives CATSYGTSGNYEQFF. The V and J genes are TRBV15 and TRBJ2-1; 13 bases fit TRBD2. CDR1 and CDR2 (germline): LNHNV, YYDKDF (reference sequence). Trimming at V came to 5 bases and at J to 8 bases, leaving 6 bases not matched to a gene. The CDR3 covers 15 residues.

The V call is TRBV5-8, the J call TRBJ2-1; 9 bases are a match to TRBD1. The CDR3 totals 15 residues. Trimming at V came to 4 bases and at J to 7 bases, leaving 9 bases not matched to a gene. Germline CDR1 reads SGHTS; CDR2 reads YDEGEE. The CDR3 loop reads CASSPWGQGGNEQFF. The CDR3 DNA follows: TGTGCCAGCAGCCCATGGGGACAGGGCGGAAATGAGCAGTTCTTC.

Only one count was recorded for this clone. The genes are TRBV5-1 and TRBJ2-3; TRBD2 is a possible D gene (7 bases). Per germline, CDR1 SGHRS and CDR2 YFSETQ. V lost 2 bases and J 0 bases, leaving 10 bases between the germline ends. This CDR3 region has 15 residues. DNA of the CDR3: TGCGCCAGCAGCTTTAGGGGGGGTAGCACAGATACGCAGTATTTT. Amino acid sequence: CASSFRGGSTDTQYF.

This clone was recorded a few times. The chain combines TRBV5-4 with TRBJ1-2; weak D call: TRBD1 (6 bases). Germline-derived CDR1 and CDR2 are SGHNT and YYREEE (reference sequence). V was shortened by 3 bases and J by 4 bases, with 10 bases between the two germline ends. There are 13 residues in the CDR3. The CDR3 spells CASSSTGFYGYTF. CDR3 coding DNA: TGTGCCAGCAGCTCTACAGGGTTCTATGGCTACACCTTC.

This chain connects TRBV29-1 to TRBJ2-1, with 8 bases identical to TRBD1. This CDR3 is built from 13 residues. Germline CDR1 and CDR2: SQVTM and ANQGSEA. J gave up 8 bases and V 7 bases, and 10 bases lay outside the gene matches. The CDR3 region has the DNA TGCAGCGCTCAGACAGGGGAAATCGATGAGCAGTTCTTC. It translates to CSAQTGEIDEQFF.

This chain uses TRBV30 with TRBJ1-2; perhaps TRBD1 as D (6 bases). The germline gives CDR1 GTSNPN, CDR2 SVGIG (reference sequence). CDR3 length: 13 residues. V was shortened by 3 bases and J by 6 bases, with 14 bases between the two germline ends. For the CDR3, the DNA is TGTGCCTGGAGGGTCCAGGGGTTCGATGGCTACACCTTC. Encoded protein: CAWRVQGFDGYTF.

Here the CDR3 reads CASSLDWGGEYF. As DNA, the CDR3 is TGTGCCAGCAGCTTGGATTGGGGAGGGGAGTACTTC. The chain carries TRBV5-5 and TRBJ2-7, with 7 bases fitting TRBD2. V lost 0 bases to trimming and J lost 11 bases; unmatched junction nucleotides: 5. Germline lookup yields CDR1 SGHKS and CDR2 YYEKEE (reference sequence). CDR3 length: 12 amino acids.

The rearrangement joins TRBV7-2 to TRBJ1-6; D not resolved. CDR1 SGHTA and CDR2 FQGNSA come from the germline V gene. Trimming stripped 1 base from V and 9 bases from J, with 13 bases between. The CDR3 loop spans 15 amino acids. CDR3 DNA sequence: TGTGCCAGCAGCTTAGATTCGGCAGGCAGTTCACCCCTCCACTTT. The encoded protein is CASSLDSAGSSPLHF. Based on the CDR3 plus reference TRBV7-2 and TRBJ1-6, the full variable domain is GAGVSQSPSNKVTEKGKDVELRCDPISGHTALYWYRQSLGQGLEFLIYFQGNSAPDKSGLPSDRFSAERTGGSVSTLTIQRTQQEDSAVYLCASSLDSAGSSPLHFGNGTRLTVT.

The CDR3 region has the DNA TGTGCCAGCACTGACTCGAGCTCACTTTACACCGGGGAGCTGTTTTTT. This encodes CASTDSSSLYTGELFF. The genes are TRBV14 and TRBJ2-2, with D hard to call. Trimming cost V 7 bases and J 3 bases, with 18 bases left between them. The germline CDR1 and CDR2 sequences are SGHDN and FVKESK. This CDR3 contains 16 residues.

This chain uses TRBV24-1 with TRBJ2-1, with TRBD2 identical over 10 bases. The germline V gene encodes CDR1 KGHDR and CDR2 SFDVKD. Losses at the gene ends were 4 bases for V and 1 base for J; bases not matched to a gene: 6. The CDR3 runs 17 residues. The CDR3 protein is CATSDPLAGESYNEQFF. Written as DNA, the CDR3 is TGTGCCACCAGTGACCCCCTAGCGGGAGAGTCCTACAATGAGCAGTTCTTC.

The rearrangement links TRBV5-5 to TRBJ2-7; 8 bases match TRBD2. The CDR3 totals 14 residues. Germline trimming cut 3 bases from V and 6 bases from J; bases unmatched to any gene: 8. Germline CDR1 SGHKS, CDR2 YYEKEE (reference sequence). The CDR3, as DNA: TGTGCCAGCAGCTCTCCGGGACTAGTAGGCGAGCAGTACTTC. As protein: CASSSPGLVGEQYF.

This chain uses TRBV6-5 with TRBJ1-2; tentative D call: TRBD1 (6 bases). In germline, CDR1 is MNHEY, CDR2 SVGAGI. Trimming took 6 bases from V and 4 from J, leaving 15 bases between them. This CDR3 has 14 amino acids. The CDR3: CASRGTRGTYGYTF. Written as DNA, the CDR3 is TGTGCCAGCAGAGGGACACGAGGTACCTATGGCTACACCTTC.

This sequence joins TRBV7-2 and TRBJ1-1; D gene unclear. This CDR3 has 13 amino acids. Trimming shortened V by 7 bases and J by 2 bases, and 11 bases separated the two germline ends. Germline loops: CDR1 SGHTA, CDR2 FQGNSA. CDR3: CASTPFLNTEAFF. CDR3 in DNA: TGTGCCAGCACCCCCTTTTTAAACACTGAAGCTTTCTTT.

This rearrangement joins TRBV9 to TRBJ2-5, with a possible D match to TRBD2 (6 bases). The CDR3 loop spans 15 amino acids. V was cut by 2 bases and J by 2 bases, with 13 bases left in between. Looked up from germline, CDR1 is SGDLS and CDR2 is YYNGEE. As DNA, the CDR3 is TGTGCCAGCAGCGTCACGGTAGCGGCGCAAGAGACCCAGTACTTC. Translation: CASSVTVAAQETQYF. Combining the CDR3 with reference TRBV9 and TRBJ2-5 gives the whole variable domain DSGVTQTPKHLITATGQRVTLRCSPRSGDLSVYWYQQSLDQGLQFLIQYYNGEERAKGNILERFSAQQFPDLHSELNLSSLELGDSALYFCASSVTVAAQETQYFGPGTRLLVL.

The V gene is TRBV9, the J gene TRBJ2-1; the match to TRBD2 covers 8 bases. Germline trimming cut 4 bases from V and 4 bases from J; bases unmatched to any gene: 7. Germline-derived CDR1 and CDR2 are SGDLS and YYNGEE. CDR3 length: 15 amino acids. This CDR3 is CASSSGSSGYNEQFF. The CDR3 DNA reads as TGTGCCAGCAGCTCTGGGTCTAGCGGGTACAATGAGCAGTTCTTC.

The sample holds one count of this clone. This chain joins TRBV6-5 and TRBJ2-5; 7 positions match TRBD1. The germline V gene encodes CDR1 MNHEY and CDR2 SVGAGI. Trimming cost V 6 bases and J 4 bases; bases outside gene matches: 5. CDR3 size: 13 residues. The CDR3 here is CASRMWTGETQYF. As DNA, the CDR3 is TGTGCCAGCAGGATGTGGACAGGAGAGACCCAGTACTTC.

The genes are TRBV27 and TRBJ2-3; D call uncertain. Trimming shortened V by 3 bases and J by 2 bases, and 12 bases separated the two germline ends. This CDR3 spans 15 amino acids. CDR1 and CDR2 from the germline V gene are MNHEY and SMNVEV (reference sequence). The CDR3 loop reads CASSLGNNPTDTQYF. As DNA, the CDR3 is TGTGCCAGCAGTTTGGGCAATAACCCCACAGATACGCAGTATTTT.

The chain is built from TRBV14 and TRBJ2-1, with a weak D call TRBD2 (7 bases). The V end lost 0 bases, the J end lost 2 bases, and 20 bases lay between the germline ends. The CDR3 contains 19 residues. Germline values: CDR1 SGHDN, CDR2 FVKESK. CDR3 loop: CASSQDFGVRGAPYNEQFF. CDR3 nucleotide sequence: TGTGCCAGCAGCCAAGATTTTGGTGTACGGGGGGCCCCCTACAATGAGCAGTTCTTC.

The V gene is TRBV5-1, the J gene TRBJ1-1; TRBD1 is a possible D gene (5 bases). Trimming stripped 3 bases from V and 3 bases from J, with 9 bases between. The V gene's germline CDR1 is SGHRS and CDR2 YFSETQ. The CDR3 spans 13 residues. The CDR3 loop reads CASSSTEYTEAFF. CDR3 coding DNA: TGCGCCAGCAGCTCGACAGAGTACACTGAAGCTTTCTTT.

The chain combines TRBV19 with TRBJ1-5; a weak D match, TRBD1 (5 bases). This CDR3 has 13 amino acids. V was cut by 8 bases and J by 4 bases, with 12 bases left in between. The germline CDR1 and CDR2 sequences are LNHDA and SQIVND (reference sequence). The CDR3 loop is CASVGGFNQPQHF. The CDR3 nucleotides are TGTGCCAGTGTGGGGGGGTTTAATCAGCCCCAGCATTTT.

The V and J genes are TRBV11-3 and TRBJ2-2; 7 nucleotides match TRBD2. In germline, CDR1 is SGHNT, CDR2 YENEEA. V lost 2 bases, J lost 6 bases, and 9 bases stayed unmatched. This CDR3 has 16 residues. CDR3 in amino acids: CASSLFGAGDSGELFF. Here the CDR3 DNA reads TGTGCCAGCAGCTTATTCGGGGCGGGGGACTCCGGGGAGCTGTTTTTT. Full variable domain (rest looked up from reference TRBV11-3 and TRBJ2-2): EAGVVQSPRYKIIEKKQPVAFWCNPISGHNTLYWYLQNLGQGPELLIRYENEEAVDDSQLPKDRFSAERLKGVDSTLKIQPAELGDSAVYLCASSLFGAGDSGELFFGEGSRLTVL.

In DNA, the CDR3 is TGTGCCAACCATCGGAACTATGGCTACACCTTC. Its protein product is CANHRNYGYTF. The rearrangement joins TRBV21-1 to TRBJ1-2. TRBV21-1 is classified as a pseudogene. This CDR3 region has 11 residues.